The 15 T cell receptor beta chains given below trace back to one sample, sequenced in a study of T cells after yellow fever vaccination. One entry per CDR3 protein results from TCRdb running MiXCR on the 5' RACE reads. The sample contains about 550,000 distinct CDR3 sequences, less than 20% of which appear only once. Sequencing used PBMCs, obtained 15 days after the yellow fever booster vaccination. These receptors were taken from a man under 40 who received the YFV17D yellow fever vaccine.

The CDR3 DNA reads as TGCGCCAGCAGCTTGGCCCCGACTAGCGGCACAGATACGCAGTATTTT. Protein sequence: CASSLAPTSGTDTQYF. This sequence joins TRBV5-1 and TRBJ2-3, with 8 positions matching TRBD2. Unmatched junction bases numbered 4, after V lost 0 bases and J lost 1 base. The CDR3 runs to 16 residues. The germline V gene encodes CDR1 SGHRS and CDR2 YFSETQ.

The CDR3 nucleotides read TGTGCCAGCAGCTTATGGACAGGCCATGAAAAACTGTTTTTT. The encoded protein is CASSLWTGHEKLFF. The rearrangement joins TRBV14 to TRBJ1-4; 7 nucleotides line up with TRBD1. Germline CDR1 SGHDN, CDR2 FVKESK. This CDR3 contains 14 residues. J gave up 6 bases and V 5 bases, and 6 bases lay outside the gene matches.

Notes on this clonotype: Germline is not matched at one junction end, which may reflect a read error. J is TRBJ2-2 and V is TRBV28, with 14 nucleotides matching TRBD2. The germline CDR1 and CDR2 sequences are MDHEN and SYDVKM. This CDR3 region has 17 residues. CDR3: CATETSGRAPNTGELVF. The CDR3 nucleotides read TGTGCCACCGAGACTAGCGGGAGGGCCCCGAACACCGGGGAGCTGGTTTTT.

V is TRBV7-2 and J is TRBJ2-7; 9 positions match TRBD1. The germline V gene has CDR1 SGHTA and CDR2 FQGNSA. CDR3 length: 12 residues. V lost 5 bases, J lost 5 bases, and 1 base stayed unmatched. This CDR3 reads CASSHRGHEQYF. The CDR3 DNA is TGTGCCAGCAGCCACAGGGGGCACGAGCAGTACTTC.

This sequence joins TRBV6-5 and TRBJ1-1; 7 nucleotides match TRBD1. The germline CDR1 and CDR2 sequences are MNHEY and SVGAGI. The V and J ends lost 6 bases and 7 bases, in that order; junction bases with no gene match: 17. This CDR3 contains 16 residues. DNA of the CDR3: TGTGCCAGCAGCTCTCGAGTGACAGGGCAGGAAAGTGAAGCTTTCTTT. Its protein product is CASSSRVTGQESEAFF.

The chain has TRBV20-1 and TRBJ2-3, with D perhaps TRBD2 (5 bases). The CDR3 covers 13 residues. V was shortened by 5 bases and J by 2 bases, with 11 bases between the two germline ends. CDR1 is DFQATT, CDR2 SNEGSKA, per germline (reference sequence). This CDR3 reads CSAPPEDTDTQYF. In nucleotides, the CDR3 is TGCAGTGCTCCCCCGGAGGACACAGATACGCAGTATTTT.

This clonotype was detected only a few times. This chain joins TRBV24-1 and TRBJ2-1; 9 nucleotides align to TRBD1. CDR1 KGHDR and CDR2 SFDVKD come from the germline V gene. CDR3 size: 14 residues. V lost 10 bases, J lost 4 bases, and 7 bases stayed unmatched. CDR3 residues: CATSRTGVYNEQFF. The CDR3 DNA reads as TGTGCCACTTCGAGGACAGGGGTTTACAATGAGCAGTTCTTC.

The rearrangement joins TRBV3-1 to TRBJ2-1, with D uncertain. This CDR3 has 12 amino acids. The germline V and J ends were trimmed by 4 bases and 16 bases, with 17 bases remaining between them. Germline CDR1 LGHDT, CDR2 YNNKEL (reference sequence). CDR3 loop: CASSPEGDKSFF. CDR3 bases: TGTGCCAGCAGCCCCGAAGGCGATAAGTCATTCTTC.

This clonotype appeared once. This chain uses TRBV6-5 with TRBJ2-7; D is ambiguous. Germline V gene sequence: CDR1 MNHEY, CDR2 SVGAGI. Trimming removed 2 bases at V and 2 bases at J, with 22 bases between. This CDR3 has 18 amino acids. CDR3 sequence (DNA): TGTGCCAGCAGTTACGCTCTACTCTCGTACAACCGACCCTACGAGCAGTACTTC. Translation: CASSYALLSYNRPYEQYF.

The chain employs TRBV9 and TRBJ2-3; D is perhaps TRBD2 (6 bases). Germline V gives CDR1 SGDLS, CDR2 YYNGEE. V lost 0 bases and J 3 bases, leaving 14 bases between the germline ends. The CDR3 extends over 16 amino acids. CDR3 DNA: TGTGCCAGCAGCGTAGAAGGCGGGATAATAACAGATACGCAGTATTTT. The encoded protein is CASSVEGGIITDTQYF.

This clonotype was observed a few times. The J gene is TRBJ2-1, the V gene TRBV5-1; 13 bases are shared with TRBD2. This CDR3 spans 17 amino acids. V lost 0 bases, J lost 8 bases, and 8 bases stayed unmatched. The germline gives CDR1 SGHRS, CDR2 YFSETQ. The CDR3 DNA follows: TGCGCCAGCAGCTTGGTACTAGCGGGAGGGCCTTTCCATGAGCAGTTCTTC. Amino acids: CASSLVLAGGPFHEQFF.

The chain has TRBV5-1 and TRBJ2-7; the D gene is possibly TRBD1 (6 bases). This CDR3 contains 13 residues. The germline gives CDR1 SGHRS, CDR2 YFSETQ. V lost 2 bases, J lost 4 bases, and 10 bases lay in between. The CDR3 here is CASSFRGQYEQYF. CDR3 DNA sequence: TGCGCCAGCAGCTTCAGGGGCCAGTACGAGCAGTACTTC.

J is TRBJ2-1 and V is TRBV11-1; 8 bases are a match to TRBD2. The V and J ends lost 5 bases and 1 base, in that order; junction bases with no gene match: 16. CDR3 length: 19 residues. Germline V lookup: CDR1 SGHAT, CDR2 FQDESV (reference sequence). The CDR3 bases are TGTGCCAGCAGCCTCGGTAGGCTAGCGGGCGGTCCGTCCTACAATGAGCAGTTCTTC. Translating gives CASSLGRLAGGPSYNEQFF.

In this sample, this clonotype turned up once. J is TRBJ2-1 and V is TRBV18; the match to TRBD2 covers 8 bases. V was pared by 0 bases and J by 5 bases, with 6 bases of the junction left unmatched. Per germline, CDR1 KGHSH and CDR2 LQKENI. The CDR3 totals 16 residues. The CDR3 protein is CASSPPTSGYNNEQFF. CDR3 coding DNA: TGTGCCAGCTCACCACCTACTAGCGGATACAACAATGAGCAGTTCTTC.

The chain joins TRBV19 to TRBJ2-7; the match to TRBD1 covers 9 bases. The CDR3 totals 15 residues. Germline assignment: CDR1 LNHDA and CDR2 SQIVND (reference sequence). The junction had 6 bases not matched to a gene; V was cut back by 1 base and J by 5 bases. In nucleotides, the CDR3 is TGTGCCAGTAGTATAGCAAACAGGGGGCTAAACGAGCAGTACTTC. It is translated as CASSIANRGLNEQYF.